Listed here are 27 T cell receptor beta chains from one sample, sequenced in a study of blood T cell repertoires in COVID-19 (dated by TCRdb to between 2020 and 2021). Preparation of the library involved the immunoSEQ multiplex PCR assay. Held by TCRdb, this immuneACCESS table contains in-frame sequences only and omits some clones. Under half of the omission traces to an unresolved V gene where checked; the cause of the rest is unknown. This sample has 150,000 or so clones in its table, and approximately 88% of those were observed once. The ten largest clonotypes hold approximately 12% of the sample. The source material was PBMCs or T cells enriched from blood (not recorded which). Receptors originate from a woman aged 55-69 years who had recovered from COVID-19.

The V gene is TRBV2, the J gene TRBJ2-7; 8 nucleotides agree with TRBD2. This CDR3 spans 15 amino acids. J lost 5 bases, V lost 8 bases, and 14 bases had no gene match. The V gene's germline CDR1 is SNHLY and CDR2 FYNNEI. The CDR3 reads CASAGLAGSGDEQYF. The DNA for the CDR3 is TGTGCCAGCGCCGGGCTAGCGGGCTCGGGGGACGAGCAGTACTTC.

The rearrangement uses TRBV18 and TRBJ2-7, with D possibly TRBD1 on 5 matching bases. Germline CDR1 is KGHSH and CDR2 is LQKENI. V shed 6 bases and J shed 4 bases, with 7 bases lying between them. The CDR3 totals 11 residues. CDR3 protein: CASSGQYEQYF. The CDR3 region has the DNA TGTGCCAGCTCGGGGCAGTACGAGCAGTACTTC.

The chain recombines TRBV2 with TRBJ2-1; D possibly corresponds to TRBD2 (6 bases). The CDR3 totals 12 residues. Germline V gives CDR1 SNHLY, CDR2 FYNNEI. Trimming removed 4 bases at V and 8 bases at J, with 9 bases between. This CDR3 is CASSGGEDEQFF. CDR3 sequence (DNA): TGTGCCAGCAGTGGAGGGGAGGATGAGCAGTTCTTC. Drawing the rest from reference TRBV2 and TRBJ2-1, the complete variable domain is EPEVTQTPSHQVTQMGQEVILRCVPISNHLYFYWYRQILGQKVEFLVSFYNNEISEKSEIFDDQFSVERPDGSNFTLKIRSTKLEDSAMYFCASSGGEDEQFFGPGTRLTVL.

The chain has TRBV19 and TRBJ2-3; 9 nucleotides agree with TRBD2. Germline CDR1 reads LNHDA; CDR2 reads SQIVND (reference sequence). The CDR3 loop spans 16 amino acids. V shed 3 bases and J 1 base; nucleotides not matched to a gene: 5. The CDR3 bases are TGTGCCAGTAGTATGCAGCGGGAGGTAGGCACAGATACGCAGTATTTT. Its protein product is CASSMQREVGTDTQYF.

V and J are TRBV15 and TRBJ2-1; 7 nucleotides match TRBD1. Germline V gene lookup returns CDR1 LNHNV and CDR2 YYDKDF (reference sequence). There are 13 residues in the CDR3. With 5 bases clipped from V and 4 bases from J, the junction kept 2 bases outside the gene matches. The CDR3 region has the DNA TGTGCCACCAGCCAGGGACAGTACAATGAGCAGTTCTTC. The encoded protein is CATSQGQYNEQFF.

The chain couples TRBV29-1 to TRBJ2-3; 8 nucleotides match TRBD1. The CDR3 is made up of 15 amino acids. Germline CDR1 is SQVTM and CDR2 is ANQGSEA. Losses at the gene ends were 4 bases for V and 4 bases for J; bases not matched to a gene: 10. The CDR3 loop reads CSVAGGSLGADTQYF. In nucleotides, the CDR3 is TGCAGCGTTGCAGGGGGCTCCTTGGGAGCAGATACGCAGTATTTT.

The table lists this clone with a count of one. The chain is built from TRBV4-2 and TRBJ2-1; 12 bases are a match to TRBD2. The V gene's germline CDR1 is LGHNA and CDR2 YNFKEQ. J was trimmed by 10 bases and V by 4 bases; bases with no gene match: 5. CDR3 length equals 14 residues. CDR3 DNA: TGTGCCAGCAGCCCTAGCGGGAGGGCGAGAGAGCAGTTCTTC. Amino acids: CASSPSGRAREQFF.

This chain links TRBV18 with TRBJ1-6; D not resolved. The germline gives CDR1 KGHSH, CDR2 LQKENI. Trimming stripped 3 bases from V and 8 bases from J, with 11 bases between. The CDR3 has 14 residues. DNA of the CDR3: TGTGCCAGCTCACCTTCCCCCCCGGATTCACCCCTCCACTTT. Amino acids: CASSPSPPDSPLHF.

This chain uses TRBV5-1 with TRBJ1-3, with D perhaps TRBD1 (5 bases). The CDR3 runs 14 residues. The germline V gene encodes CDR1 SGHRS and CDR2 YFSETQ. The V and J ends lost 0 bases and 1 base respectively, with 5 bases between them. The CDR3, as DNA: TGCGCCAGCAGCTTGGCAGGGTCTGGAAACACCATATATTTT. The encoded protein is CASSLAGSGNTIYF.

The chain couples TRBV28 to TRBJ2-7; D perhaps matches TRBD2 (5 bases). The germline gives CDR1 MDHEN, CDR2 SYDVKM. This CDR3 has 11 amino acids. Trimming cost V 6 bases and J 3 bases, with 6 bases left between them. CDR3 in DNA: TGTGCCAGCAGCGGGGTCTACGAGCAGTACTTC. The encoded protein is CASSGVYEQYF.

V gene TRBV9 combines with J gene TRBJ1-6; D call uncertain. The germline CDR1 and CDR2 sequences are SGDLS and YYNGEE. This CDR3 contains 13 residues. The V end lost 0 bases, the J end lost 8 bases, and 6 bases lay between the germline ends. In DNA, the CDR3 is TGTGCCAGCAGCGTAGGGAGGGATTCACCCCTCCACTTT. This gives the protein CASSVGRDSPLHF.

The chain combines TRBV3-1 (or the pseudogene TRBV3-2) with TRBJ2-2; D is unresolved. Trimming shortened V by 3 bases and J by 4 bases, and 9 bases separated the two germline ends. Per the germline V gene, CDR1 is LGHDT and CDR2 is YNNKEL (reference sequence). This CDR3 spans 14 amino acids. DNA of the CDR3: TGTGCCAGCAGCCACCTGGCCCCCACCGGGGAGCTGTTTTTT. Translated, it gives CASSHLAPTGELFF.

This chain joins TRBV10-3 and TRBJ2-3, with a tentative D call TRBD2 (7 bases). Trimming removed 4 bases at V and 8 bases at J, with 22 bases between. The CDR3 loop spans 16 amino acids. Germline CDR1 reads ENHRY; CDR2 reads SYGVKD. The CDR3 region has the DNA TGTGCCATCAGTGCCCCAGGGGCGGGAGAGCGGGGTACGCAGTATTTT. Its protein product is CAISAPGAGERGTQYF.

The chain couples TRBV5-4 to TRBJ2-5, with 10 bases aligning to TRBD1. CDR3 length: 14 residues. Per the germline V gene, CDR1 is SGHNT and CDR2 is YYREEE (reference sequence). V trimming: 9 bases; J trimming: 5 bases; junction bases outside the gene matches: 10. The CDR3: CATLRDRGWETQYF. CDR3 in DNA: TGTGCCACCCTCAGGGACAGGGGTTGGGAGACCCAGTACTTC.

This clone came up once. The chain joins TRBV6-1 to TRBJ2-2, with 8 bases matching TRBD2. J was trimmed by 6 bases and V by 2 bases; bases with no gene match: 5. The CDR3 sequence is 15 residues long. In germline, CDR1 is MNHNS, CDR2 SASEGT. CDR3 bases: TGTGCCAGCAGTGAACCGGGACTAGGGGCCGGGGAGCTGTTTTTT. Encoded protein: CASSEPGLGAGELFF.

This chain joins TRBV5-1 and TRBJ2-6; D possibly matches TRBD1 or TRBD2 (9 bases each). The CDR3 has 19 residues. Germline V gene data show CDR1 as SGHRS and CDR2 as YFSETQ. The V end lost 3 bases, the J end lost 0 bases, and 19 bases lay between the germline ends. This CDR3 is CASSWDRVSGSSGANVLTF. The CDR3 coding sequence is TGCGCCAGCAGCTGGGACAGGGTTAGCGGGAGCTCTGGGGCCAACGTCCTGACTTTC.

DNA of the CDR3: TGCGCCAGCAGCTTGGTCCGTATGTCAGATACGCAGTATTTT. Its protein product is CASSLVRMSDTQYF. The V call is TRBV5-1, the J call TRBJ2-3; D is ambiguous. Trimming took off 0 bases at V and 4 bases at J, with 9 bases between the two ends. CDR1 is SGHRS, CDR2 YFSETQ, per germline. The CDR3 contains 14 residues.

The V and J genes are TRBV28 and TRBJ1-1; TRBD1 matches 7 bases. V was pared by 7 bases and J by 6 bases, with 5 bases of the junction left unmatched. This CDR3 contains 12 residues. Germline assignment: CDR1 MDHEN and CDR2 SYDVKM. The CDR3 DNA reads TGTGCCAGCATTACAGGGGTATCTGAAGCTTTCTTT. Its protein product is CASITGVSEAFF. The full variable domain, in which reference TRBV28 and TRBJ1-1 provide the parts outside the CDR3, is DVKVTQSSRYLVKRTGEKVFLECVQDMDHENMFWYRQDPGLGLRLIYFSYDVKMKEKGDIPEGYSVSREKKERFSLILESASTNQTSMYLCASITGVSEAFFGQGTRLTVV.

The chain combines TRBV18 with TRBJ1-1; 7 positions match TRBD1. The J segment lost 2 bases and the V segment lost 5 bases, leaving 8 bases of the junction unmatched. Germline CDR1 KGHSH, CDR2 LQKENI. The CDR3 runs to 15 residues. Here the CDR3 DNA reads TGTGCCAGCTCAACCAGGACAGGCTATAACACTGAAGCTTTCTTT. Amino acid sequence: CASSTRTGYNTEAFF.

A single count supports this clone. This chain links TRBV29-1 with TRBJ1-2, with a tentative D call TRBD1 (5 bases). The germline V gene encodes CDR1 SQVTM and CDR2 ANQGSEA. The length of the CDR3 is 12 residues. V lost 6 bases and J 4 bases, leaving 12 bases between the germline ends. The CDR3 reads CSVERGAYGYTF. CDR3 sequence (DNA): TGCAGCGTGGAGCGTGGGGCCTATGGCTACACCTTC.

This chain joins TRBV7-3 and TRBJ2-6; the match to TRBD1 covers 7 bases. CDR1 and CDR2 from the germline V gene are SGHTA and FQGTGA. The CDR3 runs to 16 residues. The ends lost 5 bases at V and 2 bases at J; junction bases unmatched: 6. CDR3 nucleotide sequence: TGTGCCAGCAGCCGGCAAACAGGGGCTGGGGCCAACGTCCTGACTTTC. It specifies CASSRQTGAGANVLTF.

The CDR3 protein is CASSSPSEEGYTF. CDR3 DNA: TGTGCCAGCAGCTCTCCTAGTGAAGAAGGCTACACCTTC. This chain joins TRBV5-4 and TRBJ1-2; no definite D call. The germline CDR1 and CDR2 sequences are SGHNT and YYREEE (reference sequence). V gave up 3 bases and J gave up 8 bases, with 14 bases separating them. The length of the CDR3 is 13 residues. The full variable domain, completed using reference TRBV5-4 and TRBJ1-2, is ETGVTQSPTHLIKTRGQQVTLRCSSQSGHNTVSWYQQALGQGPQFIFQYYREEENGRGNFPPRFSGLQFPNYSSELNVNALELDDSALYLCASSSPSEEGYTFGSGTRLTVV.

V and J are TRBV4-1 and TRBJ2-7; 16 bases are shared with TRBD2. The length of the CDR3 is 16 residues. In germline, CDR1 is MGHRA, CDR2 YSYEKL. Losses at the gene ends were 4 bases for V and 2 bases for J; bases not matched to a gene: 2. CDR3 coding DNA: TGCGCCAGCAGCCTGGGGACTAGCGGGAGGGCCTACGAGCAGTACTTC. Its protein product is CASSLGTSGRAYEQYF.

The chain uses TRBV30 and TRBJ1-6; a possible D gene is TRBD1 (6 bases). CDR3 length equals 15 residues. Between the trimmed V and J ends, which lost 0 bases and 3 bases, there was a span of 9 bases. Germline V lookup: CDR1 GTSNPN, CDR2 SVGIG (reference sequence). CDR3 nucleotide sequence: TGTGCCTGGAGTGTACTACAGGGCTATAATTCACCCCTCCACTTT. This gives the protein CAWSVLQGYNSPLHF.

This clone was observed a handful of times. The chain combines TRBV30 with TRBJ1-1, with D possibly being TRBD1 (6 bases). The CDR3 length is 15 residues. V was shortened by 0 bases and J by 3 bases, with 14 bases between the two germline ends. The V gene's germline CDR1 is GTSNPN and CDR2 SVGIG (reference sequence). The CDR3 reads CAWSVKLNRDTEAFF. The CDR3 bases are TGTGCCTGGAGTGTAAAGTTAAACAGGGACACTGAAGCTTTCTTT.

This rearrangement joins TRBV7-2 to TRBJ2-3; the match to TRBD2 covers 9 bases. The junction had 16 bases not matched to a gene; V was cut back by 3 bases and J by 6 bases. The CDR3 is made up of 18 amino acids. Germline V gene lookup returns CDR1 SGHTA and CDR2 FQGNSA. CDR3 coding DNA: TGTGCCAGCAGCTTCCAACCAGGGGGACTAGCTTTTGGGGATACGCAGTATTTT. Translation: CASSFQPGGLAFGDTQYF.

V is TRBV19 and J is TRBJ1-1; 7 positions agree with TRBD1. J lost 3 bases, V lost 7 bases, and 8 bases had no gene match. The CDR3 has 14 residues. Per the germline V gene, CDR1 is LNHDA and CDR2 is SQIVND (reference sequence). This CDR3 is CASTKDRVDTEAFF. CDR3 nucleotide sequence: TGTGCCAGTACCAAAGACAGGGTCGACACTGAAGCTTTCTTT.